What follows is one TCR beta chain and its context. This specimen comes from a study of shared clonotypes between healthy human individuals. Across the study: Donor ages ranged 18 to 49 years: a couple of women, a few men.

A split of CD4+ cells into CD45RA+ naive and CD45RA-negative memory subsets was performed. This table comes from immunoSEQ multiplex PCR, and its TCRdb copy is limited to in-frame clones, with some not included. The sample yields a few million clones, approximately 94% seen once. Trimming left V 2 bases short and J 1 base short, with 15 bases between. The CDR3 runs to 16 residues. Germline CDR1 SGHRS, CDR2 YFSETQ. The receptor's source is a man between 18 and 29 years old in good health. The chain employs TRBV5-1 and TRBJ1-1; D remains unclear. The sequencing sample was made of naive CD4+ T cells sorted from blood. Subset specified: CD45RA+ positively selected. As DNA, the CDR3 is TGCGCCAGCAGCTTAGGGATGGGGAGATCGAACACTGAAGCTTTCTTT. Amino acids: CASSLGMGRSNTEAFF.